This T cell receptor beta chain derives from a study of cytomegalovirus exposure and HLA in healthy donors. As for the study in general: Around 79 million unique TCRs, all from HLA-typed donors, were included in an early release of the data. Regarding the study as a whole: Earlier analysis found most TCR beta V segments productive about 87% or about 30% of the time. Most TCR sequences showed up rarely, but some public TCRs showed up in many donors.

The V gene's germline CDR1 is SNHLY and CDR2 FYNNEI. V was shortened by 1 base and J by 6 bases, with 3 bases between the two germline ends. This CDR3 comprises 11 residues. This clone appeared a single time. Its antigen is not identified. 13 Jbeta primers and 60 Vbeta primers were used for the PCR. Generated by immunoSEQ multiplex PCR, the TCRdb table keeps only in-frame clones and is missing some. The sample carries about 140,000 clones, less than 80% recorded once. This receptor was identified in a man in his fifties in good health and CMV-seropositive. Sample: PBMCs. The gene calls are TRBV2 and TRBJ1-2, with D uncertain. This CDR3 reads CASSEVDGYTF. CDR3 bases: TGTGCCAGCAGTGAAGTAGATGGCTACACCTTC.